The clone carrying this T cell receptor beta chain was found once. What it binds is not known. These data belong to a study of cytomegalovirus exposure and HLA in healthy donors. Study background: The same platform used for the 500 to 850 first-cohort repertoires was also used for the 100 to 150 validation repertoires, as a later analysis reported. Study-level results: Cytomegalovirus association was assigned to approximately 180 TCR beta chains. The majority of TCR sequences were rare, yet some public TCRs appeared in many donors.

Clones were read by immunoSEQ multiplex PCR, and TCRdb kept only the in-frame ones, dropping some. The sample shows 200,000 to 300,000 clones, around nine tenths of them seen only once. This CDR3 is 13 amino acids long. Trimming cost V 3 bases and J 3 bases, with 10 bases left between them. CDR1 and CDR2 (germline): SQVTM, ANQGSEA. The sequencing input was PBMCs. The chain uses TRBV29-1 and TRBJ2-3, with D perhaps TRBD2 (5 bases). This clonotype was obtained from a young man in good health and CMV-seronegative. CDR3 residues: CSVDTPGTDTQYF. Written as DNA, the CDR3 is TGCAGCGTTGACACCCCGGGAACAGATACGCAGTATTTT.